Described below is a single T cell receptor beta chain sequence and its context. Germline V gene data show CDR1 as SEHNR and CDR2 as FQNEAQ (reference sequence). V was cut by 6 bases and J by 6 bases, with 26 bases left in between. This CDR3 has 17 residues. This entry is derived from a study of blood T cell repertoires in COVID-19. As for the study in general: Material from acute and convalescent COVID-19 was sourced from the United States, Italy and Spain. In each case, the material was cDNA or gDNA derived from T cells, B-cell-depleted T cells, or PBMCs.

Methods used by the authors: Estimates of nucleated cell counts were drawn from the amplification of reference gene primers. Libraries were prepared by immunoSEQ multiplex PCR; TCRdb keeps only in-frame clonotypes and omits some of them. V and J calls and clone size are copied from that table; D and trimming were computed from the DNA. This table has 90,000 or so clones, approximately 79% appearing once. This sequence was found in a woman of 80 years or more with acute or convalescent COVID-19. The sample consisted of peripheral blood. The chain carries TRBV7-9 and TRBJ2-5; perhaps TRBD2 as D (6 bases). DNA for the CDR3: TGTGCCAGCAGTTCTTATCCTAGGGACGGGGAGGTGAAGACCCAGTACTTC. Its protein is CASSSYPRDGEVKTQYF.